This T cell receptor beta chain was recorded in a study of shared clonotypes between healthy human individuals. Method: immunoSEQ multiplex PCR; TCRdb's copy keeps in-frame clones and lacks some. The top ten clones hold about 0.52% of a sample with about 1 million clones, roughly 74% of them seen once. After removal of 7 bases from V and 7 bases from J, the junction contained 6 bases not matched to a gene. In germline, CDR1 is SQVTM, CDR2 ANQGSEA. The CDR3 has 14 amino acids. The material sequenced was memory CD4+ T cells from PBMCs. Specified subset: CD45RA-negative fraction. J is TRBJ2-1 and V is TRBV29-1, with 14 bases matching TRBD2. The TCR comes from a man aged 18 to 30 in good health. Some clones in this sample may be carry-over from other donors' samples. CDR3 residues: CSGAGTSGRNEQFF. Written as DNA, the CDR3 is TGCAGCGGCGCGGGGACTAGCGGGAGAAATGAGCAGTTCTTC.